This T cell receptor beta chain stems from a study of cytomegalovirus exposure and HLA in healthy donors. This CDR3 has 13 residues. The germline V gene has CDR1 KGHSH and CDR2 LQKENI. The germline V and J ends were trimmed by 2 bases and 3 bases, with 7 bases remaining between them. The PCR employed 60 Vbeta primers together with 13 Jbeta primers. This table comes from immunoSEQ multiplex PCR, and its TCRdb copy is limited to in-frame clones, with some not included. The table has some 200,000 clones, roughly four fifths seen once; the top ten hold 5.5% to 7.5%. This clone was detected only a few times.

This clonotype originated in a woman between 45 and 60 years old in good health and CMV-seropositive. The chain couples TRBV18 to TRBJ2-5, with D possibly matching TRBD1 (5 bases). Sequenced: PBMCs. The CDR3 here is CASSPLGEETQYF. Here the CDR3 DNA reads TGTGCCAGCTCACCATTAGGGGAAGAGACCCAGTACTTC.